This TCR beta chain is drawn from a study of beta chain features in type 1 diabetes. The study, taken as a whole, reports: All four CD4+ subsets of Type 1 diabetes patients contained TCRB CDR3s that were moderately but significantly shorter.

A word on this clone: Its antigen is currently unknown.

Isolated RNA was reverse transcribed in full, so expressed TCRB transcripts were sequenced. Assay used: immunoSEQ multiplex PCR; TCRdb lists only in-frame clones, some missing. The sample carries under 350,000 clones, about 8.5% recorded once. Sorted CD4+ subsets: naive, central memory, regulatory, stem cell-like memory (CD45RO/CCR7/CD25/CD127/CD95/CD27 panel). Sorted populations all had greater than 95% purity. This clonotype was sampled from a woman aged 18-30 years in good health. Sequencing used central memory CD4+ T cells from blood.

The CDR3 nucleotides are TGTGCCAGCAGCTTACTAGCCGGGACCCGCTACAATGAGCAGTTCTTC. Its protein product is CASSLLAGTRYNEQFF. This chain uses TRBV7-6 with TRBJ2-1; perhaps D is TRBD1 or TRBD2 (5 bases each). V gave up 2 bases and J gave up 3 bases, with 14 bases separating them. The CDR3 loop spans 16 amino acids. Looked up from germline, CDR1 is SGHVS and CDR2 is FNYEAQ.